The 3 T cell receptor beta chains in this list originate from one sample, sequenced in a study of OX40 agonist ivuxolimab in advanced cancers. Libraries were prepared by immunoSEQ multiplex PCR; TCRdb keeps only in-frame clonotypes and omits some of them. Counted here are about 76,000 clones, 84% occurring once; the ten biggest clones make up approximately 7%. Sequenced here: CD4+ or CD8+ T cells sorted from blood, sampled in a trial of the OX40 agonist ivuxolimab. All receptors come from an adult with an advanced solid tumor such as melanoma, head and neck, liver or kidney cancer.

The chain couples TRBV2 to TRBJ2-5, with D possibly matching TRBD1 (7 bases). Trimming stripped 4 bases from V and 1 base from J, with 16 bases between. The CDR3 spans 16 residues. CDR1 is SNHLY and CDR2 is FYNNEI in the germline V gene. The CDR3 loop reads CASSGPGGIFQETQYF. The CDR3 DNA is TGTGCCAGCAGTGGACCAGGGGGGATCTTCCAAGAGACCCAGTACTTC.

The V call is TRBV9, the J call TRBJ2-3; 8 positions agree with TRBD1. V dropped 4 bases and J dropped 6; count of bases not matched to a gene: 16. Germline V gene sequence: CDR1 SGDLS, CDR2 YYNGEE. The CDR3 is 17 residues long. The CDR3 nucleotides are TGTGCCAGCAGCCCGATCTCAACAGGGGGAACCACTGATACGCAGTATTTT. Encoded protein: CASSPISTGGTTDTQYF.

The rearrangement uses TRBV5-8 and TRBJ2-7; D might be TRBD2 (5 bases). The length of the CDR3 is 15 residues. Trimming left V 1 base short and J 3 bases short, with 14 bases between. The germline V gene has CDR1 SGHTS and CDR2 YDEGEE. CDR3 in amino acids: CASSLMRVGRYEQYF. Written as DNA, the CDR3 is TGTGCCAGCAGCTTGATGAGGGTGGGTCGCTACGAGCAGTACTTC.